Described below is a single T cell receptor beta chain sequence and its context. Antigen specificity is unknown. The read terminates 3 residues before the CDR3 end, so the remaining end is supplied by the germline J gene. CVID subjects were 15 or so female and 29 male, aged about 8 to 65. This sample is part of a study of T cell clonality in common variable immunodeficiency. The CDR3 is 19 amino acids. V lost 3 bases, J lost 2 bases, and 13 bases stayed unmatched. Germline CDR1 and CDR2: KGHSH and LQKENI. Study findings and constraints: Common variable immunodeficiency TCR beta sequences reportedly had fewer deletions and N-nucleotide insertions.

Here immunoSEQ multiplex PCR was the method, and the copy in TCRdb shows in-frame clones only, minus some. This sample includes 10,000 to 13,000 clones with no singletons; its ten biggest clones take up roughly 6.2%. The TCR sequence derives from a human donor with common variable immunodeficiency. This chain connects TRBV18 to TRBJ2-7; 13 positions match TRBD2. Input material: peripheral blood mononuclear cells. The chain's CDR3 is CASSPIPGTSGVRAYEQYF. CDR3 bases read: TGTGCCAGCTCACCGATTCCCGGGACTAGCGGGGTAAGAGCCTACGAG.